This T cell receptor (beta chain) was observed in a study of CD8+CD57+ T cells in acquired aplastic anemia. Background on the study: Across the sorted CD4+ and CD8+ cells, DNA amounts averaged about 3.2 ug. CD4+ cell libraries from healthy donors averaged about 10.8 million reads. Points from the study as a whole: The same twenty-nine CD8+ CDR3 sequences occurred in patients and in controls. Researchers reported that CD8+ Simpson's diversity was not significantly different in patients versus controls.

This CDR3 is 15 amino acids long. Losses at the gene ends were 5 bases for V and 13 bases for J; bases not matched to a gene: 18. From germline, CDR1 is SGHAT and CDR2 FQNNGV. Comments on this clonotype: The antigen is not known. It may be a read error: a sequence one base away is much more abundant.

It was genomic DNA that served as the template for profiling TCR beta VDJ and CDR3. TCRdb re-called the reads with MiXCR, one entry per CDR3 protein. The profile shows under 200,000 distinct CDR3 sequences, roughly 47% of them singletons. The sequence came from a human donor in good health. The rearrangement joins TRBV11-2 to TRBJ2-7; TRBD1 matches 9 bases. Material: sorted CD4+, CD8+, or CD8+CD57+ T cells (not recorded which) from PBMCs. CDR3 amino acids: CASSPSTMAPGQGYF. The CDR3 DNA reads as TGTGCCAGCAGCCCAAGCACTATGGCACCGGGACAGGGATACTTC.